The T cell receptor beta chain under discussion was sequenced for a study of Ad26.COV2.S vaccination and SARS-CoV-2 variants. With regard to this clone: Its antigen is still unknown.

CDR1 and CDR2 from the germline V gene are SGHNT and YYREEE (reference sequence). V shed 2 bases, J shed 2 bases, and the junction held 15 bases outside the gene matches. The CDR3 is made up of 19 amino acids. Notes on the study in general: There was a possibility that the TCR breadth and depth analyses underestimated total T cell responses.

Measured with immunoSEQ multiplex PCR; TCRdb has only the in-frame clones, and not every one. This sample yields roughly 100,000 clones, of which around three quarters are seen a single time; around 15% belongs to the top ten. The sequence derives from a human donor who had recovered from COVID-19. Sequenced material: peripheral blood, taken after recovery from COVID-19. This chain links TRBV5-4 with TRBJ2-3; 9 bases fit TRBD1. The CDR3 DNA follows: TGTGCCAGCAGCTTACCCCGACAGGGGGGTGGGGCCCACACAGATACGCAGTATTTT. Its translation: CASSLPRQGGGAHTDTQYF.